Each of the 19 T cell receptor beta chains below was sequenced from the same sample in a study of CD8+ T cells in alopecia areata. As the sequencing template, cDNA was produced by extracting RNA and reverse transcribing it. Profiling relied on immunoSEQ multiplex PCR, and the TCRdb table lists in-frame clones only, not all of them. The sample carries some 180,000 clones, 40% to 65% recorded once. Indicated treatment: oral pan-JAK inhibitor, 5-10 mg twice daily. The sequenced sample was CD8+ T cells sorted from blood, obtained at week 24, from a patient treated with tofacitinib. The receptors come from a human donor with alopecia areata.

There are a few counts of this clone. The chain carries TRBV4-3 and TRBJ2-3; D possibly corresponds to TRBD1 (6 bases). There are 15 residues in the CDR3. Trimming shortened V by 5 bases and J by 2 bases, and 14 bases separated the two germline ends. CDR1 and CDR2 from the germline V gene are LGHNA and YSLEER. The CDR3 protein is CASSSSPGATDTQYF. In DNA form, the CDR3 reads TGCGCCAGCAGCTCAAGCCCAGGGGCCACAGATACGCAGTATTTT.

V usage is TRBV15 and J usage is TRBJ2-3; D not resolved. CDR1 is LNHNV and CDR2 is YYDKDF in the germline V gene (reference sequence). V lost 5 bases and J 0 bases, leaving 9 bases between the germline ends. This CDR3 spans 14 amino acids. CDR3 residues: CATSHRASTDTQYF. Written as DNA, the CDR3 is TGTGCCACCAGCCACCGGGCCAGCACAGATACGCAGTATTTT.

This clone was seen only a few times. The chain links TRBV7-2 to TRBJ1-2; TRBD1 aligns across 7 bases. The trim removed 7 bases at V and 6 bases at J, leaving 11 bases unmatched. This CDR3 has 14 residues. In germline, CDR1 is SGHTA, CDR2 FQGNSA. The CDR3 DNA reads TGTGCCAGCACCAATACCCAGACAGGGAATGGCTACACCTTC. Translating it yields CASTNTQTGNGYTF.

The sample holds a few counts of this clone. This chain links TRBV29-1 with TRBJ2-3; tentatively, D is TRBD2 (6 bases). The CDR3 sequence is 12 residues long. Looked up from germline, CDR1 is SQVTM and CDR2 is ANQGSEA. Deletions cut 8 bases from V and 4 bases from J, with 13 bases between. DNA of the CDR3: TGCAGCTTAGTACTAGCAGCAGATACGCAGTATTTT. This sequence encodes CSLVLAADTQYF.

This clone was recorded a few times. The V gene is TRBV7-2, the J gene TRBJ2-1; 14 bases are shared with TRBD2. Germline assignment: CDR1 SGHTA and CDR2 FQGNSA. The junction had 2 bases not matched to a gene; V was cut back by 3 bases and J by 7 bases. This CDR3 spans 15 amino acids. CDR3 sequence reads: CASSLTSGGANEQFF. DNA for the CDR3: TGTGCCAGCAGCTTGACTAGCGGGGGGGCGAATGAGCAGTTCTTC.

This clone has a single count. The chain joins TRBV29-1 to TRBJ2-1; the D gene is possibly TRBD2 (5 bases). Germline CDR1 reads SQVTM; CDR2 reads ANQGSEA. The CDR3 has 12 residues. The V end was cut by 8 bases, the J end by 4 bases, with 12 bases between. The CDR3 DNA follows: TGCAGCTTAATGAGCGGATACAATGAGCAGTTCTTC. Amino acids: CSLMSGYNEQFF.

This chain links TRBV25-1 with TRBJ1-2, with 7 bases fitting TRBD1. After removal of 2 bases from V and 0 bases from J, the junction contained 6 bases not matched to a gene. The V gene's germline CDR1 is MGHDK and CDR2 SYGVNS. There are 16 residues in the CDR3. The CDR3 DNA is TGTGCCAGCAGTGAAGTTGGGACAGTAGCTAACTATGGCTACACCTTC. Protein: CASSEVGTVANYGYTF.

This clone occurred a few times. This sequence joins TRBV27 and TRBJ2-2; D perhaps matches TRBD2 (5 bases). Germline-derived CDR1 and CDR2 are MNHEY and SMNVEV (reference sequence). Trimming pared 8 bases from V and 6 bases from J, leaving 16 bases between. This CDR3 has 14 amino acids. DNA for the CDR3: TGTGCCAGCCAAGAAAGAGAGGGCCCCGGGGAGCTGTTTTTT. As protein: CASQEREGPGELFF.

This chain uses TRBV27 with TRBJ2-7, with D maybe TRBD2 (6 bases). Germline V gene data show CDR1 as MNHEY and CDR2 as SMNVEV (reference sequence). The CDR3 has 11 residues. The germline V and J ends were trimmed by 4 bases and 6 bases, with 7 bases remaining between them. In DNA, the CDR3 is TGTGCCAGCAGTTACGGGGGCGAGCAGTACTTC. It encodes CASSYGGEQYF.

In DNA, the CDR3 is TGCGCCAGCAGCCAAGAGCTAGCGGGGGGGCCTTATCGTGAGCAGTTCTTC. It is translated as CASSQELAGGPYREQFF. V gene TRBV4-1 combines with J gene TRBJ2-1, with 12 bases lining up with TRBD2. From germline, CDR1 is MGHRA and CDR2 YSYEKL. Losses at the gene ends were 0 bases for V and 9 bases for J; bases not matched to a gene: 9. The CDR3 totals 17 residues.

CDR3 residues: CASSYFTGGTIEAFF. For the CDR3, the DNA is TGTGCCAGCAGTTACTTTACAGGGGGCACGATTGAAGCTTTCTTT. The chain has TRBV6-5 and TRBJ1-1; TRBD1 matches 9 bases. Germline loops: CDR1 MNHEY, CDR2 SVGAGI. The CDR3 loop spans 15 amino acids. V trimming: 1 base; J trimming: 7 bases; junction bases outside the gene matches: 7.

This chain joins TRBV5-1 and TRBJ2-1; D tentatively reads TRBD1 or TRBD2 (5 bases each). The CDR3 has 20 amino acids. V dropped 3 bases and J dropped 4 bases, with 29 bases sitting between them. The germline gives CDR1 SGHRS, CDR2 YFSETQ. CDR3 sequence: CASSSSWEDRDGLGYNEQFF. CDR3 in DNA: TGCGCCAGCAGCTCCAGCTGGGAAGACCGGGACGGCCTAGGGTACAATGAGCAGTTCTTC. Using reference TRBV5-1 and TRBJ2-1 for the parts outside the CDR3, the full variable domain is KAGVTQTPRYLIKTRGQQVTLSCSPISGHRSVSWYQQTPGQGLQFLFEYFSETQRNKGNFPGRFSGRQFSNSRSEMNVSTLELGDSALYLCASSSSWEDRDGLGYNEQFFGPGTRLTVL.

In its sample, this clone was seen once. For the CDR3, the DNA is TGTGCCTGGGACAGGGGAAACTTCTACGAGCAGTACTTC. Protein sequence: CAWDRGNFYEQYF. V and J are TRBV30 and TRBJ2-7; TRBD1 agrees at 8 bases. The germline CDR1 and CDR2 sequences are GTSNPN and SVGIG (reference sequence). The CDR3 runs to 13 residues. V shed 5 bases and J 3 bases; nucleotides not matched to a gene: 6.

The chain recombines TRBV6-1 with TRBJ1-5, with D possibly being TRBD1 (5 bases). The ends were cut back, 0 bases at V and 4 bases at J, with 13 bases in the middle. The CDR3 consists of 16 residues. Looked up from germline, CDR1 is MNHNS and CDR2 is SASEGT. The CDR3 reads CASSEARGEGNQPQHF. The CDR3 DNA sequence: TGTGCCAGCAGTGAAGCGCGAGGAGAGGGGAATCAGCCCCAGCATTTT.

This clone was recorded a few times. The gene calls are TRBV6-5 and TRBJ2-1; the D gene is possibly TRBD2 (6 bases). The CDR3 covers 15 residues. Per germline, CDR1 MNHEY and CDR2 SVGAGI. Trimming stripped 0 bases from V and 3 bases from J, with 9 bases between. CDR3 coding DNA: TGTGCCAGCAGTTACTCGCGGGACGGCTACAATGAGCAGTTCTTC. It codes for CASSYSRDGYNEQFF.

The rearrangement links TRBV30 to TRBJ2-7; D might be TRBD1 (6 bases). V was cut by 0 bases and J by 5 bases, with 14 bases left in between. The CDR3 is 14 residues long. Germline CDR1 and CDR2: GTSNPN and SVGIG (reference sequence). DNA of the CDR3: TGTGCCTGGAGTGTATTATCAGGGGCTAACGAGCAGTACTTC. Translating it yields CAWSVLSGANEQYF.

In its sample, this clone was seen a few times. The V call is TRBV7-9, the J call TRBJ1-2; 7 bases are shared with TRBD1. The junction had 12 bases not matched to a gene; V was cut back by 5 bases and J by 6 bases. The CDR3 spans 15 residues. Per germline, CDR1 SEHNR and CDR2 FQNEAQ (reference sequence). This chain's CDR3 is CASSPLTGVWDGYTF. The CDR3 region has the DNA TGTGCCAGCAGCCCCCTCACAGGGGTATGGGATGGCTACACCTTC. Together with reference TRBV7-9 and TRBJ1-2, the CDR3 gives the full variable domain: DTGVSQNPRHKITKRGQNVTFRCDPISEHNRLYWYRQTLGQGPEFLTYFQNEAQLEKSRLLSDRFSAERPKGSFSTLEIQRTEQGDSAMYLCASSPLTGVWDGYTFGSGTRLTVV.

This clone was observed a handful of times. The chain uses TRBV9 and TRBJ2-3; the D gene could be TRBD1 or TRBD2 (5 bases each). The CDR3 runs to 12 residues. CDR1 and CDR2 (germline): SGDLS, YYNGEE. Trimming pared 4 bases from V and 7 bases from J, leaving 10 bases between. The CDR3 DNA reads TGTGCCAGCAGCCCCGGGGCGAATACGCAGTATTTT. This codes for CASSPGANTQYF.

This clone was counted only a few times. V is TRBV7-8 and J is TRBJ1-5, with D perhaps matching TRBD1 (5 bases). The germline CDR1 and CDR2 sequences are SGHVS and FQNEAQ. V gave up 4 bases and J gave up 7 bases, with 11 bases separating them. The CDR3 consists of 13 residues. CDR3 in amino acids: CASSSRDGQPQHF. The DNA for the CDR3 is TGTGCCAGCAGCTCCCGGGACGGCCAGCCCCAGCATTTT.